The rows below give T cell receptor beta chains drawn from one sample of a study of cytomegalovirus exposure and HLA in healthy donors. Repertoires were generated with immunoSEQ multiplex PCR, while TCRdb's copy carries only in-frame clones and drops some. Here the sample spans 100,000 to 150,000 clones, 81% being singletons. Sequenced input: PBMCs. Receptors were obtained from a man aged 18 to 29 in good health and CMV-seropositive. CDR3s include the opening cysteine and the closing phenylalanine or tryptophan. The D gene is left open where the match is weak. Clone size is given for some rows only: seen once, a few or many times, or a class if the clone is expanded.

>.|TRBV5-6|TRBJ2-1|.
TGTGCCAGCAGCTTGTTCATGAACACCTACAATGAGCAGTTCTTC
CASSLFMNTYNEQFF
>.|TRBV20-1|TRBJ1-2|.
TGCAGTGCTATCGGTATTTGGGGCTACACCTTC
CSAIGIWGYTF
>TRBD1|TRBV27|TRBJ2-7|few
TGTGCCAGCAGGAGGGGGACAGGGGCCTACGAGCAGTACTTC
CASRRGTGAYEQYF
>TRBD1|TRBV19|TRBJ2-2|.
TGTGCCAGTAGTACAGGACAGGTTTATGCCACCGGGGAGCTGTTTTTT
CASSTGQVYATGELFF
>.|TRBV5-4|TRBJ1-2|.
TGTGCCAGCAGCTCTCCCCCAATAGCAGGGGACTATGGCTACACCTTC
CASSSPPIAGDYGYTF
>TRBD2|TRBV27|TRBJ2-2|.
TGTGCCAGCAGTTTAAAATGGACTAGAACCGGGGAGCTGTTTTTT
CASSLKWTRTGELFF
>.|TRBV10-3|TRBJ2-3|.
TGTGCCATCAGTGAGGGAGTGAGAACGCTTGGTTCTAGCACAGATACGCAGTATTTT
CAISEGVRTLGSSTDTQYF
>.|TRBV9|TRBJ2-3|.
TGTGCCAGCAGCGAAGAGGGATGGCCTCTCACAGATACGCAGTATTTT
CASSEEGWPLTDTQYF
>.|TRBV7-9|TRBJ2-7|.
TGTTCCAGCAGCCTGGGAGTTCTCTACGAGCAGTACTTC
CSSSLGVLYEQYF
>.|TRBV10-3|TRBJ2-7|.
TGTGCCATCAGTGCTACAGATTACGAGCAGTACTTC
CAISATDYEQYF
>.|TRBV19|TRBJ1-6|.
TGTGCCAGTAGTATACCCGGAGGCTATAATTCACCCCTCCACTTT
CASSIPGGYNSPLHF
>TRBD2|TRBV12-5|TRBJ2-3|.
TGTGCTAGTGGCCTGACTAGCAGGGAAGATACGCAGTATTTT
CASGLTSREDTQYF
>TRBD1|TRBV11-2|TRBJ2-2|.
TGTGCCAGCAGCTTAGGGGACAGGGGAAGGTCCGGGGAGCTGTTTTTT
CASSLGDRGRSGELFF
>.|TRBV6-5|TRBJ1-2|.
TGTGCCAGCAGTTACAGGCCCGGGGGCTATGGCTACACCTTC
CASSYRPGGYGYTF
>.|TRBV30|TRBJ1-5|few
TGTGCCTGGAGTACAAGTAGCAATCAGCCCCAGCATTTT
CAWSTSSNQPQHF
>TRBD2|TRBV7-9|TRBJ2-1|once
TGTGCCAGCAGCCTCACCCGGCTAGCGGGAGGGAACAATGAGCAGTTCTTC
CASSLTRLAGGNNEQFF
>TRBD1|TRBV7-9|TRBJ1-1|.
TGTGCCAGCAGCCATAACGCAGGACAGGCAACTGAAGCTTTCTTT
CASSHNAGQATEAFF